The T cell receptor (beta chain) described here comes from a study of shared clonotypes between healthy human individuals. Study-level background: A couple of female and three male donors aged 18 to 49 were enrolled.

V dropped 10 bases and J dropped 7 bases, with 25 bases sitting between them. Germline CDR1 LNHDA, CDR2 SQIVND (reference sequence). The CDR3 runs to 15 residues. On this clone: Its antigen is unknown.

TCRdb's table, derived via immunoSEQ multiplex PCR, lists solely in-frame clones and lacks some. The sample contains roughly 2.4 million clones, almost 96% of which appear only once. Whole-study results and caveats: Four donors held about 5% of naive CD4 clonotypes in common.

The chain employs TRBV19 and TRBJ1-1; TRBD1 is a possible D gene (6 bases). The sequence derives from a man aged 18 to 30 in good health. Material for sequencing was naive CD4+ T cells sorted from blood. Specified subset: CD45RA+ positively selected. Written as DNA, the CDR3 is TGTGCCACTAAACATTTACGTGGGGGCCGGATTGAAGCTTTCTTT. Protein: CATKHLRGGRIEAFF.